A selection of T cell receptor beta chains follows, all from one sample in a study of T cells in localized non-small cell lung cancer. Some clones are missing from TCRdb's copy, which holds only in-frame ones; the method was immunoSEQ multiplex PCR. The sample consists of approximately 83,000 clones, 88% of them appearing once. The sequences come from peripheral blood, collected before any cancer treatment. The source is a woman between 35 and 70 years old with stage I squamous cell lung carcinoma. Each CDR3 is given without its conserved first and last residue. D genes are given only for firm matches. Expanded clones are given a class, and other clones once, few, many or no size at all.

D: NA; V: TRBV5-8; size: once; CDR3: ASSSMGTPLIAGELF
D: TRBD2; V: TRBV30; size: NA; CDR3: AWRPSRLAGVKNIQY
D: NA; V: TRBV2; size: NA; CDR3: ASRGGADTQY
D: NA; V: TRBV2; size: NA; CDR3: ASRREGDGYT
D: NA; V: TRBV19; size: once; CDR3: ASAGTAAGYEQY
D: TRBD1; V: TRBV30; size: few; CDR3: AWSSGGNEKLF
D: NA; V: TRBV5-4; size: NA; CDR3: ASRTDYGTYEQY
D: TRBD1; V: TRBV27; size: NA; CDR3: ASSSRQGDNEKLF
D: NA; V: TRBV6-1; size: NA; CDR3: ASRSLASTDTQY
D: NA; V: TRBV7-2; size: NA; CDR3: ASSLVGTDNYGYT
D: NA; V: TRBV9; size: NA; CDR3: ASSSLDGRSGGYT
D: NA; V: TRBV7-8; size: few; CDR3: ASSFAGSSYNEQF
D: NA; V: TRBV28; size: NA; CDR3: ASSLTASSYNEQF
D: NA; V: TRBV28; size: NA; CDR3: ATQGTGRAEKLF
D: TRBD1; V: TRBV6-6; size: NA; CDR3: ASSYSGQGVNQPQH
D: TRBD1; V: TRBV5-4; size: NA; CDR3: ASSYRTGGGNEQF
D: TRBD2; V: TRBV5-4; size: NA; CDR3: ASSLSGGDTDTQY
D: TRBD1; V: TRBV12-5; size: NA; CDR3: ASGLPNRGDGELF
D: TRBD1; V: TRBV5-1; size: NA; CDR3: ASSLIGGGTDTQY
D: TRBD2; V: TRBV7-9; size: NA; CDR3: ASSANSGGGTDTQY
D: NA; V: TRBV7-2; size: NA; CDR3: ASSPEGKSSYNEQF
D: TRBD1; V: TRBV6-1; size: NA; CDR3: ASSQGAYEQY
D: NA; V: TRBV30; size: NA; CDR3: AWSVRGVLYNEQF
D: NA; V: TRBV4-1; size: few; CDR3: ASSQDVERNYGYT
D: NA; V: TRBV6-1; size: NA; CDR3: ASSASYGYT
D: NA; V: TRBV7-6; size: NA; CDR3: ASSFRGTNTGELF
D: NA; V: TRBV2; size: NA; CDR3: ASSSGRSTEAF
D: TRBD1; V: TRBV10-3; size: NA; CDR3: AIRGQGATNTEAF
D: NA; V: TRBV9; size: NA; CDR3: ASSVDPLDTEAF
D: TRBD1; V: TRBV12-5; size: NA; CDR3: ASGFPTGRDRAEAF
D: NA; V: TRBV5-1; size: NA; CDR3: ASSPGPGYSTEAF
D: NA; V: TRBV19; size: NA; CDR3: ASSVNENTEAF
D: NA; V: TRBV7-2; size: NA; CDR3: ASSLGSRGETQY
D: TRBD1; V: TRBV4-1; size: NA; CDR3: ASSLSPGTDYGYT
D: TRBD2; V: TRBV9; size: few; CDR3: ASSAETSGGATETQY
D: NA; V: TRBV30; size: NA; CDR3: AWSFTSGNTGELF
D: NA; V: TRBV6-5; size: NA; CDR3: ASSVDRPYEQY
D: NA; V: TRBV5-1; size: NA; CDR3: ASSASFEGGQVNTEAF
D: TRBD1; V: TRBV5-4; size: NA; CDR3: ASSLGEQGKYT
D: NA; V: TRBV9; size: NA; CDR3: ASSPSGASHTDTQY
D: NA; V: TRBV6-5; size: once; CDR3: ASSYSVGNEQF
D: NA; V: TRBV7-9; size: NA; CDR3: ASSSANQPQH
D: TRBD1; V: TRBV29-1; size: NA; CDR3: SVDQGGQDTDTQY